This TCR beta chain was found in a study of CD8 T cells in Susac syndrome. When the RNA was reverse transcribed, random hexamers were used with an input of about 0.45 to 1 ug. TCRdb independently ran MiXCR on the immunoSEQ multiplex PCR reads; one entry per CDR3 protein. Among over 150,000 distinct CDR3 sequences listed, approximately 95% were seen once. TCR beta from blood CD8+ and CD4+ T cells was sequenced. Trimming left V 0 bases short and J 0 bases short, with 9 bases between. The CDR3 spans 16 residues. Germline CDR1 MNHEY, CDR2 SVGAGI. The sequenced sample consisted of CD4+ T cells from PBMCs. This chain joins TRBV6-5 and TRBJ2-1; D ambiguous. This TCR came from a human donor with multiple sclerosis. The CDR3 region is CASSYSGRSSYNEQFF. The CDR3 nucleotides read TGTGCCAGCAGTTACTCTGGCAGGAGCTCCTACAATGAGCAGTTCTTC.